This T cell receptor (beta chain) derives from a study of blood T cell repertoires in COVID-19. Sequencing used immunoSEQ multiplex PCR; TCRdb keeps in-frame clones, though not all of them. The sample lists about 210,000 clones; over 60% were seen once. This clone was detected a few times. Sequenced input: peripheral blood. The sequence came from a woman between 65 and 79 years old with acute or convalescent COVID-19.

The CDR3 DNA follows: TGTGCCAGCAGTCTCCCAGGACAGAATCTCTACACCTTC. It is translated as CASSLPGQNLYTF. The chain has TRBV28 and TRBJ1-2; perhaps TRBD1 as D (6 bases). Between the trimmed V and J ends, which lost 5 bases and 10 bases, there was a span of 17 bases. This CDR3 has 13 amino acids. Germline V lookup: CDR1 MDHEN, CDR2 SYDVKM.